Sequencing of this T cell receptor (beta chain) was carried out in a study of naive and memory T cell subsets. Ligated cDNA underwent four rounds of PCR with nested alpha and beta constant region primers and SP2. TCRdb re-called the UMI-ligation and nested PCR reads through MiXCR, storing one row per CDR3 protein. Of fewer than 30,000 distinct CDR3 sequences listed, 5% to 5.5% are singletons. Study findings and constraints: TCR transcript changes with activation or differentiation may affect this RNA method.

This clonotype was seen ten or more times. Its target is not known. TCR cDNA received a 3' ligated oligonucleotide that carried a UMI. Germline V gene lookup returns CDR1 LGHNA and CDR2 YSLEER. Trimming shortened V by 8 bases and J by 9 bases, and 17 bases separated the two germline ends. This CDR3 region has 13 residues. The TCR sequence derives from an adult in good health. This sequence joins TRBV4-3 and TRBJ2-1; TRBD1 is a possible D gene (6 bases). The sequencing sample was made of blood. For the CDR3, the DNA is TGCGCCAGCGGACACAGGGTTGGCACTGAGCAGTTCTTC. It yields the protein CASGHRVGTEQFF.